The 9 T cell receptor beta chains below come from one sample, sequenced in a study of T cell repertoires in cytomegalovirus infection. TCRdb itself ran the reads through MiXCR, one entry per CDR3 protein. The sample has 450,000 to 650,000 distinct CDR3 sequences; approximately 25% are singletons. Sample: PBMCs. All receptors come from a human donor in good health (CMV status not recorded). Some clones in this sample may be carry-over from other donors' samples.

The sample holds a few counts of this clonotype. As DNA, the CDR3 is TGTGCCAGCAGCTTAGAGGGGGGGAGACCAGATACGCAGTATTTT. Its protein product is CASSLEGGRPDTQYF. The chain is built from TRBV7-2 and TRBJ2-3; D is perhaps TRBD2 (7 bases). Germline V gene sequence: CDR1 SGHTA, CDR2 FQGNSA. The V and J ends lost 1 base and 4 bases respectively, with 12 bases between them. The CDR3 extends over 15 amino acids.

This clonotype has more than one count but fewer than ten. This chain connects TRBV7-2 to TRBJ2-5, with 12 bases fitting TRBD2. Trimming removed 5 bases from V and 6 bases from J; junction bases left unmatched: 4. Germline V lookup: CDR1 SGHTA, CDR2 FQGNSA. The CDR3 is made up of 14 amino acids. The CDR3 DNA sequence: TGTGCCAGCAGCACTAGCGGGAGGCAGAAGACCCAGTACTTC. It specifies CASSTSGRQKTQYF.

The sample holds many counts of this clonotype. The chain uses TRBV7-2 and TRBJ2-7, with D tentatively TRBD2 (5 bases). The V gene lost 3 bases and the J gene lost 3 bases, with 12 bases spanning the gap. Looked up from germline, CDR1 is SGHTA and CDR2 is FQGNSA. This CDR3 comprises 14 residues. The DNA of the CDR3 is TGTGCCAGCAGCTTCGGGAACTCGAACTACGAGCAGTACTTC. It codes for CASSFGNSNYEQYF.

Only one count was recorded for this clonotype. The V gene is TRBV18, the J gene TRBJ2-5; 10 bases match TRBD1. Germline CDR1 KGHSH, CDR2 LQKENI. V dropped 5 bases and J dropped 0; count of bases not matched to a gene: 3. The CDR3 runs 15 residues. CDR3 coding DNA: TGTGCCAGCTCAAGGGACAGGGGAAACCAAGAGACCCAGTACTTC. Translating it yields CASSRDRGNQETQYF.

Many counts were recorded for this clonotype. This chain connects TRBV7-2 to TRBJ1-2; D is possibly TRBD1 (6 bases). Trimming stripped 4 bases from V and 8 bases from J, with 20 bases between. CDR3 length: 15 residues. CDR1 and CDR2 (germline): SGHTA, FQGNSA. CDR3 loop: CASSSLAGVISGYTF. CDR3 DNA sequence: TGTGCCAGCAGCTCCCTAGCAGGGGTGATCTCCGGCTACACCTTC.

This clonotype was seen only a few times. This chain joins TRBV11-2 and TRBJ1-2; no clear D gene. V was trimmed by 0 bases and J by 8 bases, leaving 13 bases between them. The CDR3 has 14 amino acids. CDR1 SGHAT and CDR2 FQNNGV come from the germline V gene. The CDR3 coding sequence is TGTGCCAGCAGCTTAGACATGTGGTCGCAGGGCTACACCTTC. It yields the protein CASSLDMWSQGYTF. Variable domain in full (rest from reference TRBV11-2 and TRBJ1-2): EAGVAQSPRYKIIEKRQSVAFWCNPISGHATLYWYQQILGQGPKLLIQFQNNGVVDDSQLPKDRFSAERLKGVDSTLKIQPAKLEDSAVYLCASSLDMWSQGYTFGSGTRLTVV.

This clonotype appeared many times. The chain uses TRBV7-2 and TRBJ1-3; D gene unclear. V was shortened by 5 bases and J by 0 bases, with 11 bases between the two germline ends. Germline V lookup: CDR1 SGHTA, CDR2 FQGNSA. The CDR3 sequence is 15 residues long. In DNA form, the CDR3 reads TGTGCCAGCAGCCCACGCCAGGTCTCTGGAAACACCATATATTTT. It is translated as CASSPRQVSGNTIYF.

This clonotype was seen a handful of times. The chain uses TRBV6-2 or TRBV6-3 and TRBJ1-5; 9 positions agree with TRBD1. With V trimmed by 5 bases and J by 7 bases, 3 bases remained unmatched. This CDR3 has 13 residues. Germline CDR1 reads MNHEY; CDR2 reads SVGEGT. CDR3 sequence (DNA): TGTGCCAGCAGTGGGGACAGGGTACAGCCCCAGCATTTT. As protein: CASSGDRVQPQHF.

This clonotype was recorded at least ten times. Written as DNA, the CDR3 is TGTGCCAGCAGCTTAGGTCACAGGGACGGCTACACCTTC. Protein product: CASSLGHRDGYTF. This sequence joins TRBV7-2 and TRBJ1-2, with D perhaps matching TRBD1 (6 bases). The CDR3 consists of 13 residues. In germline, CDR1 is SGHTA, CDR2 FQGNSA. Trimming pared 1 base from V and 8 bases from J, leaving 11 bases between.